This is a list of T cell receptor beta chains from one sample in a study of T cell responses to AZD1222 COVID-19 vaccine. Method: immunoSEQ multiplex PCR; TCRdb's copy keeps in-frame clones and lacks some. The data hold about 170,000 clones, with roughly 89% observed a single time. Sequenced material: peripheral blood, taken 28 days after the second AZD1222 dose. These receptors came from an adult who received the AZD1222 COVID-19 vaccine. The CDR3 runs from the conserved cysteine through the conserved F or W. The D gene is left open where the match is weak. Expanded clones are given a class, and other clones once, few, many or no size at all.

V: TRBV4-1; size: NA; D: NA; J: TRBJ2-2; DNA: TGCGCCAGCAGCCCCGGCCCGGACTACACCGGGGAGCTGTTTTTT; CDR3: CASSPGPDYTGELFF
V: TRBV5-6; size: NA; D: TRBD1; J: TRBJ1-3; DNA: TGTGCCAGCAGGCAAGGGACAGCCCGAAACACCATATATTTT; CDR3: CASRQGTARNTIYF
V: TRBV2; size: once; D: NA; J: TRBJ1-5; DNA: TGTGCCAGCAGGGAGAGATATGCAGGGGTCCGAAATCAGCCCCAGCATTTT; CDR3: CASRERYAGVRNQPQHF
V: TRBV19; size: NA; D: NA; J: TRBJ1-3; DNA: TGTGCCAGTAGTATAGCCACCGGGGGGCCTGGAAACACCATATATTTT; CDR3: CASSIATGGPGNTIYF
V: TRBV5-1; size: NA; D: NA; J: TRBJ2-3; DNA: TGCGCCAGCAGCGTGATGAGCACAGATACGCAGTATTTT; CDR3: CASSVMSTDTQYF
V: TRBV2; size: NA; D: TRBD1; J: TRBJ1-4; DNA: TGTGCCAGCAACCCGACAGGGCTGTATAATGAAAAACTGTTTTTT; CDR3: CASNPTGLYNEKLFF
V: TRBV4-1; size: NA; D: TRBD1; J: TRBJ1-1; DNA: TGCGCCAGCAGCCAAGATCCCAGGGGGGCGTCTGAAGCTTTCTTT; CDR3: CASSQDPRGASEAFF
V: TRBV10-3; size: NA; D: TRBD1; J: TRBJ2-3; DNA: TGTGCCACCCGAAGGGGGCCCACCGGAGATACGCAGTATTTT; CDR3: CATRRGPTGDTQYF
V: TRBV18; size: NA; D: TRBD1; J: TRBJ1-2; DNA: TGTGCCAGCTCACCTTTGGACAGGGCGATCTATGGCTACACCTTC; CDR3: CASSPLDRAIYGYTF
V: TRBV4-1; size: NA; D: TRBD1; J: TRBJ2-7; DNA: TGCGCCAGCAGCCTACACTCAGCCGGGACAGGGCGATACGAGCAGTACTTC; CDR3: CASSLHSAGTGRYEQYF
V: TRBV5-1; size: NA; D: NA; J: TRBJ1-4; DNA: TGCGCCAGCAGCCCTGGGACGGGTACAACTAATGAAAAACTGTTTTTT; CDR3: CASSPGTGTTNEKLFF
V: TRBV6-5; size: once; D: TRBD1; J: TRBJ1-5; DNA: TGTGCCAGCAGCTTCCGACAGGGAGGACAGCCCCAGCATTTT; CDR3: CASSFRQGGQPQHF
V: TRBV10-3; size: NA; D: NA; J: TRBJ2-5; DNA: TGTGCCACCAAGGTCCCAAACCAAGAGACCCAGTACTTC; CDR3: CATKVPNQETQYF
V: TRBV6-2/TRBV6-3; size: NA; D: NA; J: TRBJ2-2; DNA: TGTGCCAGCAGTTATTCTCTTACTACGGCCGCGAACACCGGGGAGCTGTTTTTT; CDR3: CASSYSLTTAANTGELFF
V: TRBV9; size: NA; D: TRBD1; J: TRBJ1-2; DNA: TGTGCCAGCAGCCCTCGACAGGGATTGGGCTACACCTTC; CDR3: CASSPRQGLGYTF
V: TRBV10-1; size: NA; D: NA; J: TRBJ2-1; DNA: TGCGCCAGCAGTGAGGGGGGCGGGAATGAGCAGTTCTTC; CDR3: CASSEGGGNEQFF
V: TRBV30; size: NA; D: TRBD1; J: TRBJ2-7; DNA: TGTGCCTGGGGACAGGGGAACGAGCAGTACTTC; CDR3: CAWGQGNEQYF
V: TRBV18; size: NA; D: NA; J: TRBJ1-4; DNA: TGTGCCAGCTCACCACCGGCAGGGACTAATGAAAAACTGTTTTTT; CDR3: CASSPPAGTNEKLFF
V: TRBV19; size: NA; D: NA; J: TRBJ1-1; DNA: TGTGCCAGTAGTATAGCTGGGGGCACTGAAGCTTTCTTT; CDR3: CASSIAGGTEAFF
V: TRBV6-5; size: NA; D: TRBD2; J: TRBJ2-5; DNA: TGTGCCAGCAGTTACTCTGGACTAGCGGCTCAAGAGACCCAGTACTTC; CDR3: CASSYSGLAAQETQYF
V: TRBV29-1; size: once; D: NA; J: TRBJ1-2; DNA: TGCAGCGTTGCGTCCGGGTCCACGGCTAACTATGGCTACACCTTC; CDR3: CSVASGSTANYGYTF
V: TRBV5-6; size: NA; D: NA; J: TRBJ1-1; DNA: TGTGCCAGCAGCGCCACTATTCGCCTGGGCAAGGGTAGCCCTGAAGCTTTCTTT; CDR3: CASSATIRLGKGSPEAFF
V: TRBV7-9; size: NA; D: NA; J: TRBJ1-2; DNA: TGTGCCAGCAGCTTAGGGGGAATACCTAACTATGGCTACACCTTC; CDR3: CASSLGGIPNYGYTF
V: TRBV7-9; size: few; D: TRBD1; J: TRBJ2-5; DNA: TGTGCCAGCAGCTCACAGGGGTTTGGAGAGACCCAGTACTTC; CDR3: CASSSQGFGETQYF
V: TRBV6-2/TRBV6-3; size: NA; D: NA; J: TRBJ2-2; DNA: TGTGCCAGCAGTTTGACTGCCACCGGGGAGCTGTTTTTT; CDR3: CASSLTATGELFF
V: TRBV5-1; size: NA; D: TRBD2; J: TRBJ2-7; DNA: TGCGCCAGCAGCTCTAGCGGGGCGAGCTCCTACGAGCAGTACTTC; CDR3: CASSSSGASSYEQYF
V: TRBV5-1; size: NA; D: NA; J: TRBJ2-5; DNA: TGCGCCAGCAGCCCACTTGGGCGACGGGAGACCCAGTACTTC; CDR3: CASSPLGRRETQYF
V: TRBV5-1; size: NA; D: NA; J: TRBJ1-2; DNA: TGCGCCAGCAGCTTGGGGCGGGGGCAGATCAGGGGCTACACCTTC; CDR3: CASSLGRGQIRGYTF
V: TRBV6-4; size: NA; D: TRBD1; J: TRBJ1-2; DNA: TGTGCCAGCAGTGACGGGGGACAGGGCGGAGGCTACACCTTC; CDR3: CASSDGGQGGGYTF
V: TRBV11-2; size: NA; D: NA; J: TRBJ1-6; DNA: TGTGCCAGCACCCCCCGACCTAATTCACCCCTCCACTTT; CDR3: CASTPRPNSPLHF
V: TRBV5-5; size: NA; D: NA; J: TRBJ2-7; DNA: TGTGCCAGCAGCCTCGGACGGCAATACGAGCAGTACTTC; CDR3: CASSLGRQYEQYF